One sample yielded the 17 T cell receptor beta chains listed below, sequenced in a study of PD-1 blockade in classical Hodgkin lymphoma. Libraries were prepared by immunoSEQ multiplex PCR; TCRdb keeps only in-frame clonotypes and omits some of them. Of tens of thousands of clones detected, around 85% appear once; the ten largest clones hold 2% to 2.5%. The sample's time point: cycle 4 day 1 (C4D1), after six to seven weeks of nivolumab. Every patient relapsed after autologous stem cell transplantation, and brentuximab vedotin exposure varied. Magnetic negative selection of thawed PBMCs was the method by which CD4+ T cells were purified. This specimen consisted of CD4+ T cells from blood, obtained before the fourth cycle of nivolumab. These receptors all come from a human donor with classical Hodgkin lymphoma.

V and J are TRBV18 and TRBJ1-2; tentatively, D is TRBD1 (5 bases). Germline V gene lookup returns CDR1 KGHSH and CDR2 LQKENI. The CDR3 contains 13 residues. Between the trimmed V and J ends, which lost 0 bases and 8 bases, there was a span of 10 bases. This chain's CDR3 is CASSPPGTRGYTF. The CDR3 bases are TGTGCCAGCTCACCACCCGGGACCCGGGGCTACACCTTC.

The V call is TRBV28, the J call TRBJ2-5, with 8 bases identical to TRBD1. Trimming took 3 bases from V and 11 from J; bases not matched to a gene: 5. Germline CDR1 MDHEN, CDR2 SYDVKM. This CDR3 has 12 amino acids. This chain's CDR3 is CASSLSGTGQYF. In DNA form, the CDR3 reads TGTGCCAGCAGTTTGTCGGGGACAGGACAGTACTTC.

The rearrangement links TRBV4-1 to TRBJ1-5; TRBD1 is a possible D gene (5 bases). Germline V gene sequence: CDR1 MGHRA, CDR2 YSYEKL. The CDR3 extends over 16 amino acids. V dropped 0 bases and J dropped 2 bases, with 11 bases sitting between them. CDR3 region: CASSQDGGMGNQPQHF. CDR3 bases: TGCGCCAGCAGCCAAGATGGGGGGATGGGCAATCAGCCCCAGCATTTT.

The CDR3 nucleotides are TGTGCCAGCAGCCGCCGGGACAGGGTGTACAATGAGCAGTTCTTC. It translates to CASSRRDRVYNEQFF. The chain recombines TRBV14 with TRBJ2-1, with 9 bases lining up with TRBD1. Germline V gene sequence: CDR1 SGHDN, CDR2 FVKESK. V lost 4 bases, J lost 4 bases, and 5 bases stayed unmatched. This CDR3 region has 15 residues.

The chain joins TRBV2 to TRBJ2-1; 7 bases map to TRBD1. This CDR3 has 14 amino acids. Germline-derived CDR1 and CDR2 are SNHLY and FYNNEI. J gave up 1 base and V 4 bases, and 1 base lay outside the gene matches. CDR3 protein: CASSGDRSYNEQFF. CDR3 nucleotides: TGTGCCAGCAGTGGGGACAGATCCTACAATGAGCAGTTCTTC.

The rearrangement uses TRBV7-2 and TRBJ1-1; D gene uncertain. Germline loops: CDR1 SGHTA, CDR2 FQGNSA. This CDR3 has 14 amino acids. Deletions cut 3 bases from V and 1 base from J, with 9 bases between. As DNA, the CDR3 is TGTGCCAGCAGCTTGCGGACCCGGAACACTGAAGCTTTCTTT. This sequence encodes CASSLRTRNTEAFF.

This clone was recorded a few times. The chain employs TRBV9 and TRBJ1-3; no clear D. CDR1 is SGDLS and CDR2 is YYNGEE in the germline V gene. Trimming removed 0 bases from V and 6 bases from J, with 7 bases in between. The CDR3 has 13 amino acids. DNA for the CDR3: TGTGCCAGCAGCGTAGAGGGAGCAAACACCATATATTTT. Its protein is CASSVEGANTIYF.

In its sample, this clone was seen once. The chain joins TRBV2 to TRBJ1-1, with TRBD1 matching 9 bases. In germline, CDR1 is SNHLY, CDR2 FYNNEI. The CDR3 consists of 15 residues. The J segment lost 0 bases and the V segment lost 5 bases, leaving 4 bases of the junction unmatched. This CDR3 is CASSLDRGMNTEAFF. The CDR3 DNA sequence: TGTGCCAGCAGTCTGGACAGGGGAATGAACACTGAAGCTTTCTTT.

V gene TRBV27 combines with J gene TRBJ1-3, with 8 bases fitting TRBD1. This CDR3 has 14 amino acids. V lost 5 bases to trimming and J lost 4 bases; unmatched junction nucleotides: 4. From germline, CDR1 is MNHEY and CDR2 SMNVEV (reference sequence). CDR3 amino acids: CASSQGAWGNTIYF. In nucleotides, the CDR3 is TGTGCCAGCAGTCAGGGGGCTTGGGGAAACACCATATATTTT.

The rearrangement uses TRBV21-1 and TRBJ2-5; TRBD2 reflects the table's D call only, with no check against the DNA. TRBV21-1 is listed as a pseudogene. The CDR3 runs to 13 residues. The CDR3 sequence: CASSKCGQETQYF. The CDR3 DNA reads TGTGCCAGCAGCAAATGCGGACAAGAGACCCAGTACTTC.

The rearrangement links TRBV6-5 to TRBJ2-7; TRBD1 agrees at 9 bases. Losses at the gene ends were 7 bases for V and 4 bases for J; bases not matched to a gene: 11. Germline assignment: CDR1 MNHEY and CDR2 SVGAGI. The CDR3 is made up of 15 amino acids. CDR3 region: CASKGQGVGPYEQYF. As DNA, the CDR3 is TGTGCCAGCAAGGGACAGGGTGTTGGCCCGTACGAGCAGTACTTC.

The CDR3 sequence: CASSLAGTAYEQYF. The CDR3 nucleotides are TGTGCCAGCAGCTTAGCCGGGACTGCGTACGAGCAGTACTTC. The J gene is TRBJ2-7, the V gene TRBV7-9; possible D gene TRBD2, 6 bases. Trimming removed 0 bases at V and 4 bases at J, with 10 bases between. Germline CDR1 and CDR2: SEHNR and FQNEAQ (reference sequence). The CDR3 is 14 amino acids.

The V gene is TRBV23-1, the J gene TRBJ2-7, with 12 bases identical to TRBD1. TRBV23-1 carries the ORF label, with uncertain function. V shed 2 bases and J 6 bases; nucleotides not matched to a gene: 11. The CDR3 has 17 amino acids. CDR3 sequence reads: CASSQINPGQGACEQYF. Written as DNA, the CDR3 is TGCGCCAGCAGTCAAATAAATCCGGGACAGGGGGCTTGCGAGCAGTACTTC.

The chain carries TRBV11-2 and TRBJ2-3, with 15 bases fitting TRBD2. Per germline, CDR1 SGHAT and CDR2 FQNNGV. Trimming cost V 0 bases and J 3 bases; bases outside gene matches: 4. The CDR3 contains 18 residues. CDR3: CASSLDSGLAGGTDTQYF. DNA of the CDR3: TGTGCCAGCAGCTTAGATTCCGGACTAGCGGGAGGGACAGATACGCAGTATTTT.

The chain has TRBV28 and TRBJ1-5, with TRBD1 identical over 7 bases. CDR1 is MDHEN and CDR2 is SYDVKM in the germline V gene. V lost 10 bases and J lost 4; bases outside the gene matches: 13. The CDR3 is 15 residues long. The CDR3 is CAITERGPPNQPQHF. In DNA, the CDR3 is TGTGCCATAACAGAAAGGGGGCCGCCTAATCAGCCCCAGCATTTT.

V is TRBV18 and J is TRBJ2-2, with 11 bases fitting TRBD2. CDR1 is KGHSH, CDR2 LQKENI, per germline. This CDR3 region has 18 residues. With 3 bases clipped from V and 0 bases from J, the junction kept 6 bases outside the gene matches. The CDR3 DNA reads TGTGCCAGCTCACCGGGGCTAGCGGGAGGCGCGAACACCGGGGAGCTGTTTTTT. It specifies CASSPGLAGGANTGELFF.

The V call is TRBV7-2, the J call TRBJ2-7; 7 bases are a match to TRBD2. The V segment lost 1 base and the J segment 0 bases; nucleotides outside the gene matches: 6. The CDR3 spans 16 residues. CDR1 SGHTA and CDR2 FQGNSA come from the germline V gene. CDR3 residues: CASSLGYASGSYEQYF. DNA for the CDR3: TGTGCCAGCAGCTTAGGTTACGCTAGCGGCTCCTACGAGCAGTACTTC.